Listed below are T cell receptor beta chains from one sample, sequenced in a study of blood T cell repertoires in COVID-19. TCRdb's table, derived via immunoSEQ multiplex PCR, lists solely in-frame clones and lacks some. The sample contains roughly 250,000 clones, roughly 80% of which appear only once. The specimen sequenced was peripheral blood. These TCRs come from a woman at least 80 years old with active or convalescent COVID-19. Both conserved end residues are part of each CDR3. The order of the fields is D gene, clone size, J gene, V gene, CDR3 DNA, CDR3 protein. The D gene is left open where the match is weak. The size entry is marked missing in some rows and otherwise reads once, few, many or a size class.

>-|-|TRBJ2-5|TRBV15
TGTGCCACCAGCAGAGATTCGAGGGATGCCCAAGAGACCCAGTACTTC
CATSRDSRDAQETQYF
>-|-|TRBJ1-1|TRBV28
TGTGCCAGCAGTTTGGCAGGGGCGACTTTCTATGCTTTCTTT
CASSLAGATFYAFF
>TRBD2|-|TRBJ2-2|TRBV18
TGTGCCAGCTCACCTATCGGACTAGCGGGAGGGCGCACCGGGGAGCTGTTTTTT
CASSPIGLAGGRTGELFF
>-|-|TRBJ2-2|TRBV5-1
TGCGCCAGCAGCTTGGTCGTGGTCAGGGACACCGGGGAGCTGTTTTTT
CASSLVVVRDTGELFF
>-|-|TRBJ1-2|TRBV10-2
TGCGCCAGCAGTGAGTCGTCAGGCAACTATGGCTACACCTTC
CASSESSGNYGYTF
>-|-|TRBJ1-6|TRBV6-5
TGTGCCACCGGGGACATAAGTTCACCCCTCCACTTT
CATGDISSPLHF
>-|-|TRBJ1-6|TRBV6-4
TGTGCCAGCAGTATTCAAACCGACAGGTACAATTCACCCCTCCACTTT
CASSIQTDRYNSPLHF
>-|-|TRBJ1-5|TRBV5-5
TGTGCCAGCAGCCGGCAGGCTCCCGGAGGGCCCCAGCATTTT
CASSRQAPGGPQHF
>-|-|TRBJ2-7|TRBV18
TGTGCCAGCTCACCAGACGGGGCCTACGAGCAGTACTTC
CASSPDGAYEQYF
>TRBD2|few|TRBJ2-3|TRBV9
TGTGCCAGCTCAAGCGGGGGGTTCACAGATACGCAGTATTTT
CASSSGGFTDTQYF